The rows below give T cell receptor beta chains drawn from one sample of a study of blood T cell repertoires in COVID-19. The table came from immunoSEQ multiplex PCR; TCRdb's copy has only in-frame clones and leaves some out. The repertoire consists of about 260,000 clones, with 70% to 90% occurring once and the leading ten covering over 0.75%. Sequencing input: PBMCs or T cells enriched from blood (not recorded which). All receptors come from a man between 50 and 59 years old who had been exposed to COVID-19. CDR3s include the opening cysteine and the closing phenylalanine or tryptophan. A D gene is named only where the DNA matches it firmly. Rows give clone size only sometimes, using once, few, many, or a class for an expanded clone.

J gene: TRBJ2-3
V gene: TRBV5-8
CDR3 length: 16
clone size: NA
D gene: NA
CDR3 protein: CASSSPGVPTGDTQYF
CDR3 DNA: TGTGCCAGCAGCTCCCCAGGGGTTCCAACGGGGGATACGCAGTATTTT

J gene: TRBJ2-5
V gene: TRBV6-5
CDR3 length: 14
clone size: NA
D gene: NA
CDR3 protein: CASSRETGTESQYF
CDR3 DNA: TGTGCCAGCAGTCGAGAGACTGGTACGGAGTCCCAGTACTTC

J gene: TRBJ1-1
V gene: TRBV5-1
CDR3 length: 13
clone size: NA
D gene: NA
CDR3 protein: CASSQGQNTEAFF
CDR3 DNA: TGCGCCAGTTCACAGGGCCAGAACACTGAAGCTTTCTTT

J gene: TRBJ2-3
V gene: TRBV18
CDR3 length: 15
clone size: once
D gene: TRBD2
CDR3 protein: CASSPGGLATDTQYF
CDR3 DNA: TGTGCCAGCTCACCGGGAGGACTAGCAACAGATACGCAGTATTTT

J gene: TRBJ1-2
V gene: TRBV3-1/TRBV3-2
CDR3 length: 15
clone size: many
D gene: NA
CDR3 protein: CASSHGGSISLGYTF
CDR3 DNA: TGTGCCAGCAGTCATGGGGGGAGTATATCCCTAGGCTACACCTTC

J gene: TRBJ2-3
V gene: TRBV13
CDR3 length: 13
clone size: NA
D gene: NA
CDR3 protein: CASSQLNTDTQYF
CDR3 DNA: TGTGCCAGCAGCCAACTGAACACAGATACGCAGTATTTT

J gene: TRBJ2-3
V gene: TRBV7-2
CDR3 length: 14
clone size: NA
D gene: NA
CDR3 protein: CASSRDRNTDTQYF
CDR3 DNA: TGTGCCAGCAGCCGCGACAGAAACACAGATACGCAGTATTTT

J gene: TRBJ1-1
V gene: TRBV2
CDR3 length: 13
clone size: NA
D gene: NA
CDR3 protein: CVAGRGRETEAFF
CDR3 DNA: TGTGTCGCCGGGAGGGGCAGGGAGACTGAAGCTTTCTTT

J gene: TRBJ1-5
V gene: TRBV2
CDR3 length: 15
clone size: NA
D gene: TRBD1
CDR3 protein: CASRPGQGGNQPQHF
CDR3 DNA: TGTGCCAGCAGACCCGGACAGGGGGGGAATCAGCCCCAGCATTTT

J gene: TRBJ1-5
V gene: TRBV6-5
CDR3 length: 15
clone size: NA
D gene: NA
CDR3 protein: CASSYSVPGNQPQHF
CDR3 DNA: TGTGCCAGCAGTTATAGCGTGCCGGGCAATCAGCCCCAGCATTTT

J gene: TRBJ2-1
V gene: TRBV7-9
CDR3 length: 16
clone size: NA
D gene: TRBD2
CDR3 protein: CASSFWGGAAGDEQFF
CDR3 DNA: TGTGCCAGCAGCTTTTGGGGGGGAGCCGCCGGCGATGAGCAGTTCTTC

J gene: TRBJ2-1
V gene: TRBV2
CDR3 length: 14
clone size: NA
D gene: TRBD2
CDR3 protein: CASSVSGTYNEQFF
CDR3 DNA: TGTGCCAGCAGTGTTAGCGGGACCTACAATGAGCAGTTCTTC

J gene: TRBJ1-2
V gene: TRBV6-1
CDR3 length: 16
clone size: NA
D gene: TRBD1
CDR3 protein: CASSEALLGQYYGYTF
CDR3 DNA: TGTGCCAGCAGTGAAGCTCTATTGGGACAGTACTATGGCTACACCTTC

J gene: TRBJ2-3
V gene: TRBV7-9
CDR3 length: 13
clone size: NA
D gene: NA
CDR3 protein: CNFITGSGDTQYF
CDR3 DNA: TGTAATTTCATAACGGGTTCCGGGGATACGCAGTATTTT

J gene: TRBJ1-1
V gene: TRBV5-6
CDR3 length: 15
clone size: NA
D gene: NA
CDR3 protein: CASSLGALMNTEAFF
CDR3 DNA: TGTGCCAGCAGCTTGGGGGCCCTAATGAACACTGAAGCTTTCTTT

J gene: TRBJ2-3
V gene: TRBV6-5
CDR3 length: 13
clone size: NA
D gene: TRBD1
CDR3 protein: CASSTQGADTQYF
CDR3 DNA: TGTGCCAGCAGCACCCAGGGGGCAGATACGCAGTATTTT

J gene: TRBJ2-2
V gene: TRBV6-5
CDR3 length: 16
clone size: NA
D gene: NA
CDR3 protein: CASSYLGGPNTGELFF
CDR3 DNA: TGTGCCAGCAGTTACTTGGGGGGGCCGAACACCGGGGAGCTGTTTTTT

J gene: TRBJ1-5
V gene: TRBV2
CDR3 length: 14
clone size: NA
D gene: TRBD1
CDR3 protein: CASSVDRANQPQHF
CDR3 DNA: TGTGCCAGCAGTGTGGACAGGGCGAATCAGCCCCAGCATTTT

J gene: TRBJ1-3
V gene: TRBV5-4
CDR3 length: 15
clone size: few
D gene: TRBD1
CDR3 protein: CASSSRQGSGNTIYF
CDR3 DNA: TGTGCCAGCAGCTCTAGACAGGGCTCTGGAAACACCATATATTTT

J gene: TRBJ1-1
V gene: TRBV18
CDR3 length: 14
clone size: NA
D gene: NA
CDR3 protein: CASSPATGFTEAFF
CDR3 DNA: TGTGCCAGCTCACCAGCCACAGGGTTCACTGAAGCTTTCTTT

J gene: TRBJ1-5
V gene: TRBV27
CDR3 length: 15
clone size: NA
D gene: NA
CDR3 protein: CASADRGGTNQPQHF
CDR3 DNA: TGTGCCAGCGCTGACCGCGGGGGGACGAATCAGCCCCAGCATTTT

J gene: TRBJ1-4
V gene: TRBV19
CDR3 length: 18
clone size: NA
D gene: NA
CDR3 protein: CASSITPPLQGPNEKLFF
CDR3 DNA: TGTGCCAGTAGTATAACCCCGCCACTCCAGGGTCCTAATGAAAAACTGTTTTTT

J gene: TRBJ2-2
V gene: TRBV12-5
CDR3 length: 19
clone size: NA
D gene: TRBD2
CDR3 protein: CASGLPPVIGLAGTGELFF
CDR3 DNA: TGTGCTAGTGGTTTGCCCCCGGTTATCGGTCTAGCGGGGACCGGGGAGCTGTTTTTT